Below, 27 T cell receptor beta chains from the same sample are listed, as sequenced in a study of beta chain features in type 1 diabetes. As every portion of the isolated RNA was reverse transcribed, the sequencing read expressed TCRB transcripts. Using immunoSEQ multiplex PCR, the repertoire was profiled, and TCRdb retains in-frame clones only, with some absent. Of fewer than 900,000 clones listed, about 17% are singletons. The sample was naive CD4+ T cells from blood. All receptors come from a woman between 18 and 29 years old in good health.

Notes on this clone: The same CDR3 is also encoded by other DNA sequences in this sample. Written as DNA, the CDR3 is TGTGCCAGCTCACCGACTAGCGGGAGAGAGACCCAGTACTTC. Protein sequence: CASSPTSGRETQYF. This chain links TRBV18 with TRBJ2-5; 12 bases are shared with TRBD2. Germline-derived CDR1 and CDR2 are KGHSH and LQKENI. Germline trimming cut 3 bases from V and 4 bases from J; bases unmatched to any gene: 0. This CDR3 has 14 amino acids.

This clone was detected only a few times. The DNA for the CDR3 is TGTGCCAGCAGCCTCTCGGCCCCTCAGTTGCGCTACGAGCAGTACTTC. This encodes CASSLSAPQLRYEQYF. The V and J genes are TRBV6-6 and TRBJ2-7; D not resolved. The length of the CDR3 is 16 residues. V gave up 6 bases and J gave up 3 bases, with 21 bases separating them. Germline CDR1 reads MNHNY; CDR2 reads SVGAGI (reference sequence).

This clone turned up a few times. CDR3: CASSFGRAIDTQYF. The CDR3 DNA follows: TGCGCCAGCAGCTTTGGGAGGGCTATAGATACGCAGTATTTT. The chain links TRBV5-1 to TRBJ2-3; 7 bases are a match to TRBD2. This CDR3 has 14 amino acids. J was trimmed by 5 bases and V by 2 bases; bases with no gene match: 5. Germline V CDR1 and CDR2: SGHRS, YFSETQ.

The CDR3 sequence is CASSQLAGVGNEQFF. In DNA form, the CDR3 reads TGCGCCAGCAGCCAACTAGCGGGAGTTGGTAATGAGCAGTTCTTC. V and J are TRBV4-1 and TRBJ2-1; 10 bases align to TRBD2. This CDR3 spans 15 amino acids. Germline CDR1 is MGHRA and CDR2 is YSYEKL. Unmatched junction bases numbered 5, after V lost 2 bases and J lost 7 bases.

The chain links TRBV5-8 to TRBJ1-5, with D unresolved. Trimming shortened V by 4 bases and J by 1 base, and 27 bases separated the two germline ends. The CDR3 sequence is 20 residues long. The germline gives CDR1 SGHTS, CDR2 YDEGEE. DNA for the CDR3: TGTGCCAGCAGCGATATGCCCGTTCTATCCCCGACGCTCAGCAATCAGCCCCAGCATTTT. This sequence encodes CASSDMPVLSPTLSNQPQHF.

Details on this clone: Other DNA variants within this sample encode the same CDR3. The chain links TRBV7-2 to TRBJ1-2; the D gene is possibly TRBD1 (5 bases). The germline V and J ends were trimmed by 5 bases and 2 bases, with 9 bases remaining between them. This CDR3 has 13 residues. Germline assignment: CDR1 SGHTA and CDR2 FQGNSA. The CDR3 is CASSPDRNYGYTF. Written as DNA, the CDR3 is TGTGCCAGCAGCCCCGACAGAAACTATGGCTACACCTTC. The full variable domain, its missing parts supplied by reference TRBV7-2 and TRBJ1-2, is GAGVSQSPSNKVTEKGKDVELRCDPISGHTALYWYRQSLGQGLEFLIYFQGNSAPDKSGLPSDRFSAERTGGSVSTLTIQRTQQEDSAVYLCASSPDRNYGYTFGSGTRLTVV.

V gene TRBV5-1 combines with J gene TRBJ2-2; TRBD1 might be the D (5 bases). V lost 0 bases, J lost 3 bases, and 9 bases lay in between. Germline CDR1 is SGHRS and CDR2 is YFSETQ. The CDR3 consists of 15 residues. The CDR3 coding sequence is TGCGCCAGCAGCTTGGCCCACAGGTACACCGGGGAGCTGTTTTTT. Amino acids: CASSLAHRYTGELFF.

This chain uses TRBV10-3 with TRBJ1-2; no reliable D call. CDR1 and CDR2 from the germline V gene are ENHRY and SYGVKD. V dropped 5 bases and J dropped 6 bases, with 16 bases sitting between them. This CDR3 comprises 14 residues. Written as DNA, the CDR3 is TGTGCCATCAGTCCCATGTCGGAGATTGATGGCTACACCTTC. Protein sequence: CAISPMSEIDGYTF.

This clone has more than one count but fewer than ten. This chain joins TRBV18 and TRBJ1-5; tentative D call: TRBD1 (5 bases). The CDR3 runs 13 residues. V was cut by 6 bases and J by 4 bases, with 10 bases left in between. Germline CDR1 reads KGHSH; CDR2 reads LQKENI. The CDR3 reads CASSQTENQPQHF. The CDR3 DNA is TGTGCCAGCTCGCAGACAGAGAATCAGCCCCAGCATTTT. The full variable domain, in which reference TRBV18 and TRBJ1-5 provide the parts outside the CDR3, is NAGVMQNPRHLVRRRGQEARLRCSPMKGHSHVYWYRQLPEEGLKFMVYLQKENIIDESGMPKERFSAEFPKEGPSILRIQQVVRGDSAAYFCASSQTENQPQHFGDGTRLSIL.

This chain uses TRBV10-3 with TRBJ2-3, with TRBD2 identical over 14 bases. This CDR3 has 16 amino acids. Trimming cost V 7 bases and J 3 bases; bases outside gene matches: 6. Germline V gives CDR1 ENHRY, CDR2 SYGVKD. The CDR3 DNA follows: TGTGCCATCACTGGGACTAGCGGGGGTCGGACAGATACGCAGTATTTT. Protein sequence: CAITGTSGGRTDTQYF.

The rearrangement joins TRBV7-2 to TRBJ2-7; D not certain. Trimming removed 0 bases at V and 5 bases at J, with 14 bases between. The CDR3 is made up of 15 amino acids. The germline gives CDR1 SGHTA, CDR2 FQGNSA. The CDR3 DNA sequence: TGTGCCAGCAGCTTAGCGCAAGGTCTCGGGCACGAGCAGTACTTC. This encodes CASSLAQGLGHEQYF. The entire variable domain, with the rest obtained from reference TRBV7-2 and TRBJ2-7, is as follows: GAGVSQSPSNKVTEKGKDVELRCDPISGHTALYWYRQSLGQGLEFLIYFQGNSAPDKSGLPSDRFSAERTGGSVSTLTIQRTQQEDSAVYLCASSLAQGLGHEQYFGPGTRLTVT.

This chain uses TRBV6-6 with TRBJ2-1; no clear D. Trimming removed 2 bases from V and 8 bases from J, with 7 bases in between. Germline assignment: CDR1 MNHNY and CDR2 SVGAGI (reference sequence). The CDR3 spans 12 residues. Here the CDR3 reads CASSYLQHEQFF. The DNA for the CDR3 is TGTGCCAGCAGTTACCTACAGCATGAGCAGTTCTTC.

The rearrangement uses TRBV15 and TRBJ2-7, with D unclear. With 0 bases removed from V and 2 bases from J, the gap between germline ends came to 23 bases. Germline-derived CDR1 and CDR2 are LNHNV and YYDKDF (reference sequence). This CDR3 contains 19 residues. CDR3 in DNA: TGTGCCACCAGCAGAGATGTCGGGTTTCGTTCCAGGCGACCCTACGAGCAGTACTTC. Its translation is CATSRDVGFRSRRPYEQYF.

To note about this clone: In the same sample, other DNA sequences code for this CDR3. The chain employs TRBV28 and TRBJ2-7; D is ambiguous. Trimming took 2 bases from V and 4 from J, leaving 3 bases between them. The CDR3 is made up of 11 amino acids. Germline-derived CDR1 and CDR2 are MDHEN and SYDVKM. The DNA of the CDR3 is TGTGCCAGCAGTTTAATTTACGAGCAGTACTTC. The encoded protein is CASSLIYEQYF.

The genes are TRBV28 and TRBJ2-1, with D possibly matching TRBD1 (5 bases). Germline V gene data show CDR1 as MDHEN and CDR2 as SYDVKM. V was cut by 5 bases and J by 5 bases, with 16 bases left in between. This CDR3 contains 15 residues. For the CDR3, the DNA is TGTGCCAGCAGTCCTGCCGCGGCAGGGAACAATGAGCAGTTCTTC. Translation gives CASSPAAAGNNEQFF.

This chain connects TRBV5-6 to TRBJ1-1; D gene unclear. The CDR3 is 12 residues long. In germline, CDR1 is SGHDT, CDR2 YYEEEE. Trimming removed 0 bases from V and 2 bases from J, with 2 bases in between. DNA for the CDR3: TGTGCCAGCAGCTTGGTTAACACTGAAGCTTTCTTT. Translated, it gives CASSLVNTEAFF.

This clone appeared a few times. The chain links TRBV28 to TRBJ2-1, with 11 nucleotides matching TRBD2. J was trimmed by 4 bases and V by 2 bases; bases with no gene match: 4. This CDR3 region has 16 residues. Germline CDR1 reads MDHEN; CDR2 reads SYDVKM. In nucleotides, the CDR3 is TGTGCCAGCAGTTTAATAGCGGGAGGGCAGTACAATGAGCAGTTCTTC. Protein product: CASSLIAGGQYNEQFF. Drawing the rest from reference TRBV28 and TRBJ2-1, the complete variable domain is DVKVTQSSRYLVKRTGEKVFLECVQDMDHENMFWYRQDPGLGLRLIYFSYDVKMKEKGDIPEGYSVSREKKERFSLILESASTNQTSMYLCASSLIAGGQYNEQFFGPGTRLTVL.

The table lists this clone with a few counts. The chain couples TRBV7-9 to TRBJ2-1, with a weak D call TRBD1 (6 bases). The CDR3 has 12 amino acids. Trimming took 6 bases from V and 9 from J, leaving 12 bases between them. The V gene's germline CDR1 is SEHNR and CDR2 FQNEAQ (reference sequence). The CDR3 is CASSPGVGEQFF. In nucleotides, the CDR3 is TGTGCCAGCAGTCCAGGGGTGGGTGAGCAGTTCTTC.

V gene TRBV28 combines with J gene TRBJ2-1; TRBD2 aligns across 11 bases. The germline gives CDR1 MDHEN, CDR2 SYDVKM. CDR3 length equals 15 residues. The junction had 8 bases not matched to a gene; V was cut back by 11 bases and J by 2 bases. In DNA form, the CDR3 reads TGTGCCTCCAGGACTAGCGGGCTGGCCTACAATGAGCAGTTCTTC. Its translation: CASRTSGLAYNEQFF.

This clone has only a few counts. V is TRBV4-1 and J is TRBJ2-3; 13 nucleotides align to TRBD2. The CDR3 extends over 17 amino acids. V trimming: 1 base; J trimming: 5 bases; junction bases outside the gene matches: 6. Germline CDR1 MGHRA, CDR2 YSYEKL. CDR3 protein: CASSQGGLAGVRDTQYF. CDR3 bases: TGCGCCAGCAGCCAAGGTGGACTAGCGGGAGTGAGAGATACGCAGTATTTT.

This clone showed up just a few times. The rearrangement uses TRBV29-1 and TRBJ2-3; no reliable D call. CDR3 length equals 13 residues. The V gene's germline CDR1 is SQVTM and CDR2 ANQGSEA. The V end was cut by 4 bases, the J end by 6 bases, with 14 bases between. The CDR3 protein is CSVATRLVDTQYF. The CDR3 nucleotides are TGCAGCGTTGCTACCCGGCTAGTTGATACGCAGTATTTT.

This clone was found a few times. The rearrangement joins TRBV28 to TRBJ1-2; D gene ambiguous. The CDR3 runs to 12 residues. CDR1 is MDHEN, CDR2 SYDVKM, per germline. With 2 bases removed from V and 7 bases from J, the gap between germline ends came to 8 bases. In DNA form, the CDR3 reads TGTGCCAGCAGTTTACAGCTGTTTGGCTACACCTTC. Translating gives CASSLQLFGYTF.

The chain uses TRBV4-1 and TRBJ2-2, with D perhaps assigned TRBD1 or TRBD2 (6 bases each). Germline-derived CDR1 and CDR2 are MGHRA and YSYEKL. The CDR3 length is 20 residues. The V end lost 2 bases, the J end lost 4 bases, and 26 bases lay between the germline ends. The CDR3 DNA reads TGCGCCAGCAGCCAACCTGGGGGGCTTTTAGTAGGGGTGTTCACCGGGGAGCTGTTTTTT. As protein: CASSQPGGLLVGVFTGELFF.

This clone has only one observation. Written as DNA, the CDR3 is TGTGCCACCAGCAGCCCTCCTATTAGCGGAAACACCGGGGAGCTGTTTTTT. It encodes CATSSPPISGNTGELFF. This rearrangement joins TRBV15 to TRBJ2-2; TRBD2 might be the D (6 bases). CDR3 length: 17 residues. Trimming stripped 3 bases from V and 2 bases from J, with 16 bases between. Germline V CDR1 and CDR2: LNHNV, YYDKDF (reference sequence).

In nucleotides, the CDR3 is TGTGCCAGCAGGAAACGGACAGGGGTCTACGAGCAGTACTTC. This sequence encodes CASRKRTGVYEQYF. The chain is built from TRBV28 and TRBJ2-7, with 9 bases matching TRBD1. V lost 6 bases and J lost 3; bases outside the gene matches: 6. The germline gives CDR1 MDHEN, CDR2 SYDVKM. The CDR3 spans 14 residues.

This clone was detected only a few times. The gene calls are TRBV18 and TRBJ1-4; possibly TRBD1 for D (5 bases). The length of the CDR3 is 14 residues. The germline gives CDR1 KGHSH, CDR2 LQKENI. V was trimmed by 0 bases and J by 5 bases, leaving 7 bases between them. The CDR3 coding sequence is TGTGCCAGCTCACCACCGTCAGGGAATGAAAAACTGTTTTTT. Its protein is CASSPPSGNEKLFF.

The table lists this clone with a few counts. This chain joins TRBV7-9 and TRBJ2-1, with unresolved D. The V and J ends lost 8 bases and 5 bases respectively, with 16 bases between them. This CDR3 is built from 14 residues. Germline V gene data show CDR1 as SEHNR and CDR2 as FQNEAQ (reference sequence). This CDR3 reads CASRLHEDHNEQFF. In DNA form, the CDR3 reads TGTGCCAGCCGACTTCACGAGGACCACAATGAGCAGTTCTTC. The complete variable domain, with remaining parts taken from reference TRBV7-9 and TRBJ2-1, reads DTGVSQNPRHKITKRGQNVTFRCDPISEHNRLYWYRQTLGQGPEFLTYFQNEAQLEKSRLLSDRFSAERPKGSFSTLEIQRTEQGDSAMYLCASRLHEDHNEQFFGPGTRLTVL.